Sequencing of this T cell receptor (beta chain) was carried out in a study of T cells in Graves' hyperthyroidism and ophthalmopathy. Researchers amplified the TCR beta CDR3 regions from RNA transcripts. In the first-round RT-PCR of the TCR CDR3, the HTBI primer set was used. MiXCR, applied by TCRdb to the multiplex PCR reads, yields one record per CDR3 protein. The sample lists approximately 400,000 distinct CDR3 sequences, around an eighth occurring once. As concerns this clonotype: Possible read error: a much larger clone is one base away.

The origin of this receptor is a man in his thirties or forties with Graves' hyperthyroidism that later progressed to Graves' ophthalmopathy. Sequenced material: blood.

The CDR3 sequence: CSARDKFRTGGTYDQYF. For the CDR3, the DNA is TGCAGTGCTAGAGATAAATTTCGAACAGGGGGAACGTACGATCAGTACTTC. This chain links TRBV20-1 with TRBJ2-7, with 8 bases that match TRBD1. The CDR3 contains 17 residues. CDR1 and CDR2 from the germline V gene are DFQATT and SNEGSKA (reference sequence).